A single sample gave rise to the 16 T cell receptor beta chains below, sequenced in a study of blood T cell repertoires in COVID-19. The data were produced by immunoSEQ multiplex PCR, yet TCRdb's version contains in-frame clones alone and is incomplete. The sample has about 140,000 clones; 76% are singletons. Sequenced input: peripheral blood. These receptors all come from a woman aged 80 or older with active or convalescent COVID-19.

The chain combines TRBV5-1 with TRBJ1-4; 8 bases line up with TRBD1. Trimming took 4 bases from V and 5 from J; bases not matched to a gene: 10. Germline V gene lookup returns CDR1 SGHRS and CDR2 YFSETQ. The CDR3 is 16 residues long. The CDR3 coding sequence is TGCGCCAGCAGCATGAGTCCCGGGACAGGCAATGAAAAACTGTTTTTT. As protein: CASSMSPGTGNEKLFF.

The chain carries TRBV28 and TRBJ2-2; D uncertain. CDR3 length: 14 residues. V dropped 7 bases and J dropped 1 base, with 10 bases sitting between them. Germline lookup yields CDR1 MDHEN and CDR2 SYDVKM. The CDR3: CASTAQLNTGELFF. As DNA, the CDR3 is TGTGCCAGCACTGCACAGCTGAACACCGGGGAGCTGTTTTTT.

V is TRBV7-6 and J is TRBJ2-7; weak D call: TRBD2 (7 bases). The germline V and J ends were trimmed by 7 bases and 1 base, with 20 bases remaining between them. This CDR3 is built from 16 residues. Germline assignment: CDR1 SGHVS and CDR2 FNYEAQ. In DNA, the CDR3 is TGTGCCAGCACCCCGGCATCGGGGGGCGGATCCTACGAGCAGTACTTC. It specifies CASTPASGGGSYEQYF.

The CDR3 protein is CASSLVRGFLHF. CDR3 DNA: TGTGCCAGCAGCTTAGTTAGGGGTTTCCTCCACTTT. V is TRBV13 and J is TRBJ1-6; a possible D gene is TRBD1 (5 bases). Germline V lookup: CDR1 PRHDT, CDR2 FYEKMQ (reference sequence). With 1 base removed from V and 15 bases from J, the gap between germline ends came to 10 bases. The CDR3 consists of 12 residues.

This chain uses TRBV19 with TRBJ1-4; 7 nucleotides agree with TRBD1. V lost 6 bases and J lost 8; bases outside the gene matches: 9. This CDR3 is 14 amino acids long. Germline CDR1 is LNHDA and CDR2 is SQIVND (reference sequence). The CDR3 sequence: CASSPLRDSEKLFF. In nucleotides, the CDR3 is TGTGCCAGTAGCCCACTCCGGGACAGCGAAAAACTGTTTTTT.

The table lists this clone with a few counts. The chain employs TRBV6-1 and TRBJ1-1; D is possibly TRBD1 (6 bases). The CDR3 consists of 15 residues. The germline gives CDR1 MNHNS, CDR2 SASEGT. V lost 3 bases and J 2 bases, leaving 13 bases between the germline ends. In DNA, the CDR3 is TGTGCCAGCAGTGACCGTAGGACAGTTAACACTGAAGCTTTCTTT. Amino acids: CASSDRRTVNTEAFF.

V usage is TRBV3-1 (or the pseudogene TRBV3-2) and J usage is TRBJ2-2; weak D call: TRBD1 (6 bases). The germline gives CDR1 LGHDT, CDR2 YNNKEL (reference sequence). V gave up 0 bases and J gave up 9 bases, with 11 bases separating them. This CDR3 contains 14 residues. The CDR3: CASSQDRTVWELFF. The CDR3 region has the DNA TGTGCCAGCAGCCAAGATCGGACAGTCTGGGAGCTGTTTTTT.

V is TRBV18 and J is TRBJ2-7, with 13 positions matching TRBD2. This CDR3 comprises 15 residues. Trimming took 0 bases from V and 4 from J; bases not matched to a gene: 0. The germline CDR1 and CDR2 sequences are KGHSH and LQKENI. The CDR3 here is CASSPPGLAGYEQYF. Here the CDR3 DNA reads TGTGCCAGCTCACCACCGGGACTAGCGGGGTACGAGCAGTACTTC.

This clone has more than one count but fewer than ten. The J gene is TRBJ1-1, the V gene TRBV9; 7 nucleotides align to TRBD1. V was pared by 4 bases and J by 6 bases, with 6 bases of the junction left unmatched. This CDR3 is built from 13 residues. CDR1 and CDR2 (germline): SGDLS, YYNGEE. Here the CDR3 reads CASSHDRESEAFF. Written as DNA, the CDR3 is TGTGCCAGCAGCCATGACAGGGAGTCTGAAGCTTTCTTT.

The chain couples TRBV19 to TRBJ2-7; 8 bases agree with TRBD1. CDR3 length: 17 amino acids. Germline trimming cut 5 bases from V and 3 bases from J; bases unmatched to any gene: 15. The V gene's germline CDR1 is LNHDA and CDR2 SQIVND (reference sequence). CDR3 sequence: CASSFRTGSPLDYEQYF. CDR3 nucleotides: TGTGCCAGTAGTTTCCGGACAGGGTCTCCTTTAGACTACGAGCAGTACTTC.

The chain joins TRBV6-2 or TRBV6-3 to TRBJ1-1; D perhaps matches TRBD1 (6 bases). The CDR3 sequence is 17 residues long. Germline V gene lookup returns CDR1 MNHEY and CDR2 SVGEGT. Trimming removed 5 bases from V and 2 bases from J, with 21 bases in between. This CDR3 reads CASSDSGAGTKNTEAFF. In DNA form, the CDR3 reads TGTGCCAGCAGTGATAGCGGGGCGGGGACAAAAAACACTGAAGCTTTCTTT.

This chain's CDR3 is CASSPRQQETQYF. The CDR3 nucleotides read TGTGCCAGCAGCCCCCGACAGCAAGAGACCCAGTACTTC. The V and J genes are TRBV7-9 and TRBJ2-5, with D perhaps matching TRBD1 (5 bases). Trimming took off 5 bases at V and 2 bases at J, with 9 bases between the two ends. Germline loops: CDR1 SEHNR, CDR2 FQNEAQ (reference sequence). The CDR3 runs to 13 residues.

The J gene is TRBJ2-1, the V gene TRBV28, with a weak D call TRBD1 (5 bases). Germline CDR1 and CDR2: MDHEN and SYDVKM. V lost 3 bases to trimming and J lost 0 bases, with 9 bases between them. The length of the CDR3 is 15 residues. The CDR3 spells CASSLGQGSYNEQFF. CDR3 sequence (DNA): TGTGCCAGCAGTTTGGGGCAGGGCTCCTACAATGAGCAGTTCTTC.

This sequence joins TRBV6-6 and TRBJ2-5; 9 bases map to TRBD2. The CDR3 totals 13 residues. V was pared by 3 bases and J by 13 bases, with 9 bases of the junction left unmatched. Per germline, CDR1 MNHNY and CDR2 SVGAGI (reference sequence). In DNA form, the CDR3 reads TGTGCCAGCAGTTATTCTAGCGGGGCCTTCCGGTACTTC. Translated, it gives CASSYSSGAFRYF.

This clone was picked up a small number of times. The chain couples TRBV2 to TRBJ2-5; 7 positions match TRBD1. Germline CDR1 SNHLY, CDR2 FYNNEI. The CDR3 is made up of 15 amino acids. Losses at the gene ends were 7 bases for V and 1 base for J; bases not matched to a gene: 9. The CDR3 sequence: CASNNRGRGQETQYF. The CDR3 DNA is TGTGCCAGCAACAACAGGGGCCGCGGCCAAGAGACCCAGTACTTC.

V and J are TRBV5-1 and TRBJ2-1, with 9 nucleotides matching TRBD1. Trimming at V came to 1 base and at J to 3 bases, leaving 8 bases not matched to a gene. Germline CDR1 is SGHRS and CDR2 is YFSETQ. The CDR3 extends over 17 amino acids. CDR3 residues: CASSLTAGTGRYNEQFF. DNA for the CDR3: TGCGCCAGCAGCTTGACCGCCGGGACAGGGCGCTACAATGAGCAGTTCTTC.